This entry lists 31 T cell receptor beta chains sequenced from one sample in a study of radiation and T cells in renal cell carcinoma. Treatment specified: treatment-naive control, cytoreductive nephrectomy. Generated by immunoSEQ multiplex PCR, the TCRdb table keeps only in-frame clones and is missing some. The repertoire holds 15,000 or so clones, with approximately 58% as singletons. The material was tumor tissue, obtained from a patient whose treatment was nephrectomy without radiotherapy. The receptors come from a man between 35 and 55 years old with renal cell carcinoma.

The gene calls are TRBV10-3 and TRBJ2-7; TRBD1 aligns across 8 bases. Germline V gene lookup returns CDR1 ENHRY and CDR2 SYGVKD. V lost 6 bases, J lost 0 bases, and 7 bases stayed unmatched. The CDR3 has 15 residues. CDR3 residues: CAIRKTGGSSYEQYF. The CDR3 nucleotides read TGTGCCATCAGGAAAACAGGGGGAAGCTCCTACGAGCAGTACTTC.

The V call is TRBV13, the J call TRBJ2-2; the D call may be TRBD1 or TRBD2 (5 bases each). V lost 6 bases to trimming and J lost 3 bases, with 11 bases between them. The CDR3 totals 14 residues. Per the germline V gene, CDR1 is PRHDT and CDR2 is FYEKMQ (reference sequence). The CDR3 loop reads CASRSQGDTGELFF. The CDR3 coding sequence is TGTGCCAGCAGATCTCAGGGAGACACCGGGGAGCTGTTTTTT.

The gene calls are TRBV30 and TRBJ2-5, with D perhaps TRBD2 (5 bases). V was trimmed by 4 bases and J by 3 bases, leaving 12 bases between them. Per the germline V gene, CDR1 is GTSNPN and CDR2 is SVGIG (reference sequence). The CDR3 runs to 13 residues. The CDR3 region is CAWTASNKETQYF. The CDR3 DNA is TGTGCCTGGACGGCTAGCAATAAAGAGACCCAGTACTTC.

The CDR3 DNA reads as TGTGCCAGCAGCTCCTCCGGGGGGGCGGGTGGTCAGCCCCAGCATTTT. This encodes CASSSSGGAGGQPQHF. V is TRBV7-2 and J is TRBJ1-5; the D gene is possibly TRBD1 (6 bases). The CDR3 sequence is 16 residues long. Germline V lookup: CDR1 SGHTA, CDR2 FQGNSA. Trimming shortened V by 4 bases and J by 6 bases, and 19 bases separated the two germline ends.

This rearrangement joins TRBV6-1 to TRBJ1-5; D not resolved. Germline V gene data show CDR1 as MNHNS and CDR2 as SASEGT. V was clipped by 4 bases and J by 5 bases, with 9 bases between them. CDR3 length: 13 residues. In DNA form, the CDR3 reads TGTGCCAGCAGTGGGACCGCCTATCAGCCCCAGCATTTT. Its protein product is CASSGTAYQPQHF.

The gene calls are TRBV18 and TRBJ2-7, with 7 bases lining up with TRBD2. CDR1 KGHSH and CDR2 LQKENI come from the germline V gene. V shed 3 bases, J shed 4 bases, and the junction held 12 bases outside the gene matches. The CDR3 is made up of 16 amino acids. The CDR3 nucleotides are TGTGCCAGCTCACCTCCGGGGGGACCCAAACCATACGAGCAGTACTTC. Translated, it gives CASSPPGGPKPYEQYF.

In DNA, the CDR3 is TGCGCCAGCAGTCCCGAACCAGGGATATATGGCTACACCTTC. Translated, it gives CASSPEPGIYGYTF. The chain has TRBV5-1 and TRBJ1-2, with D possibly matching TRBD1 (5 bases). The CDR3 is made up of 14 amino acids. Germline V lookup: CDR1 SGHRS, CDR2 YFSETQ. Trimming shortened V by 5 bases and J by 5 bases, and 16 bases separated the two germline ends.

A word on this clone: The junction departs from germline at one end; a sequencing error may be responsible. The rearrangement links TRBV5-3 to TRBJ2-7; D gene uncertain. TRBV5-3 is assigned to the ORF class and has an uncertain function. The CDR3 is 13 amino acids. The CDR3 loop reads CASSFPGQHEQYF. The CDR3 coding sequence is TGTGCCAGCAGCTTTCCGGGTCAACACGAGCAGTACTTC.

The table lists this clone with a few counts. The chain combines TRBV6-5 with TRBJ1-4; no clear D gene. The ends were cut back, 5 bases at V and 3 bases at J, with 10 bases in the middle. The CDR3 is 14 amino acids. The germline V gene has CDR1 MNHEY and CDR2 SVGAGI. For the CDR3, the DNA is TGTGCCAGCAGTCTAGTGGATCCTAATGAAAAACTGTTTTTT. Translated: CASSLVDPNEKLFF.

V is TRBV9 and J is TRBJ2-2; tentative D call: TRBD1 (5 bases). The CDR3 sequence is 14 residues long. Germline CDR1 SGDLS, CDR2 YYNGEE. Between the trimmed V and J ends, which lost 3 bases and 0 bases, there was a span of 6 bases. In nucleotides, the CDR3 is TGTGCCAGCAGCGAGGGGCCGAACACCGGGGAGCTGTTTTTT. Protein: CASSEGPNTGELFF.

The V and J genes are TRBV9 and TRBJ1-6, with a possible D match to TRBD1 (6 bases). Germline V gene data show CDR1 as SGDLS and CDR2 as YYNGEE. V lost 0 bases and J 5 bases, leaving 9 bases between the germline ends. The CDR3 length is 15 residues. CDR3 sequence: CASSVGAGDNSPLHF. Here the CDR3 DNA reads TGTGCCAGCAGCGTAGGGGCAGGGGATAATTCACCCCTCCACTTT.

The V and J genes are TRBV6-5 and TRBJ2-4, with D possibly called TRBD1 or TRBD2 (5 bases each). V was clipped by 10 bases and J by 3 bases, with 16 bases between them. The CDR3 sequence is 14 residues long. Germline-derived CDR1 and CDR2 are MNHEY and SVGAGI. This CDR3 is CATRAGFDKNIQYF. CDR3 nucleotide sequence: TGTGCCACGCGGGCAGGGTTTGACAAAAACATTCAGTACTTC.

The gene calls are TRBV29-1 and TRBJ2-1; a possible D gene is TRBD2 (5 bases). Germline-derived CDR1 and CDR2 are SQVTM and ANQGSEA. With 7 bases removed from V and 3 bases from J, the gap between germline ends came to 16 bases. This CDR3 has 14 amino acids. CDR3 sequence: CSASSSYGYNEQFF. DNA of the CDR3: TGCAGCGCCTCTAGCAGTTACGGCTACAATGAGCAGTTCTTC.

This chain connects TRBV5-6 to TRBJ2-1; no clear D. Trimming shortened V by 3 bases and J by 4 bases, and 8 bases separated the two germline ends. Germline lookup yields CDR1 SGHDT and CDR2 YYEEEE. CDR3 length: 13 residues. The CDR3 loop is CASSSNWYNEQFF. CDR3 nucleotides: TGTGCCAGCAGCTCCAACTGGTACAATGAGCAGTTCTTC.

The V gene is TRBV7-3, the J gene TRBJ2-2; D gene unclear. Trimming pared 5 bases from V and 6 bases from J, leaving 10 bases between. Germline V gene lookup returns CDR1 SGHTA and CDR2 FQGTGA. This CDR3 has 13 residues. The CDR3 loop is CASSPHTAGELFF. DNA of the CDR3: TGTGCCAGCAGCCCTCACACCGCCGGGGAGCTGTTTTTT.

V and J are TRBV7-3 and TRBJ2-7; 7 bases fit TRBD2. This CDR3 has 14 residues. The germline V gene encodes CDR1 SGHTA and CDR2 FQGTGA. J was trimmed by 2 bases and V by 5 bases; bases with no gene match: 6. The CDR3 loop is CASSPGGSPYEQYF. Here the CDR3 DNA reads TGTGCCAGCAGCCCGGGAGGTTCGCCCTACGAGCAGTACTTC.

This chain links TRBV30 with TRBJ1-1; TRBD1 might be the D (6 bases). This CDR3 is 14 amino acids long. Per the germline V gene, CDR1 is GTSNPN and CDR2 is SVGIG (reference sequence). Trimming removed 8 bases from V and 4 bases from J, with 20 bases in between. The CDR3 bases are TGTGCCCGGTCACAGGGTTTGGGAACCACTGAAGCTTTCTTT. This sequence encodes CARSQGLGTTEAFF.

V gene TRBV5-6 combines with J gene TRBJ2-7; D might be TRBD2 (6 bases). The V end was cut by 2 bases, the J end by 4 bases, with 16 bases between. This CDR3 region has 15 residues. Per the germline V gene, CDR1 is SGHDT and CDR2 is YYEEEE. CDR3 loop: CASSFGGGRGYEQYF. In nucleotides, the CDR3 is TGTGCCAGCAGCTTCGGGGGAGGAAGAGGGTACGAGCAGTACTTC.

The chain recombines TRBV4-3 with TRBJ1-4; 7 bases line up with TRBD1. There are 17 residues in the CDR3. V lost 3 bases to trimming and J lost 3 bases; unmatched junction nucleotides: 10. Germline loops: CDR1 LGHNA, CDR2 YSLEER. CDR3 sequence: CASSQAGTVRSNEKLFF. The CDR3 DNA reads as TGCGCCAGCAGCCAGGCCGGGACAGTGCGTTCTAATGAAAAACTGTTTTTT.

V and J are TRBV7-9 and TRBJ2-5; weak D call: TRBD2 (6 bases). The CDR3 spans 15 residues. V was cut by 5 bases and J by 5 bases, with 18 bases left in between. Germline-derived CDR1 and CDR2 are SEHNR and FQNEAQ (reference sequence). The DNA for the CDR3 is TGTGCCAGCAGCCCAGGAGGGCGCGTGGAGGAGACCCAGTACTTC. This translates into CASSPGGRVEETQYF. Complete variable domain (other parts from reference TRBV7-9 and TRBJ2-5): DTGVSQNPRHKITKRGQNVTFRCDPISEHNRLYWYRQTLGQGPEFLTYFQNEAQLEKSRLLSDRFSAERPKGSFSTLEIQRTEQGDSAMYLCASSPGGRVEETQYFGPGTRLLVL.

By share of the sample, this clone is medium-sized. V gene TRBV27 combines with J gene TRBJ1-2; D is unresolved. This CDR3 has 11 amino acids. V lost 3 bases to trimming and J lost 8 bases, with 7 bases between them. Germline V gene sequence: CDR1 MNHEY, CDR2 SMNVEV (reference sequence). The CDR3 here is CASSFPRGYTF. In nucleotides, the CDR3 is TGTGCCAGCAGTTTTCCGAGGGGCTACACCTTC.

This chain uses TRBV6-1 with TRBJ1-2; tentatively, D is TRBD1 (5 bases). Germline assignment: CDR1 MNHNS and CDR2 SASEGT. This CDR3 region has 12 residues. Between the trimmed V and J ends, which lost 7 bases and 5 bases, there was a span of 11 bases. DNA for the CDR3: TGTGCCAGCACCCAGGGAGTTTATGGCTACACCTTC. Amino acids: CASTQGVYGYTF.

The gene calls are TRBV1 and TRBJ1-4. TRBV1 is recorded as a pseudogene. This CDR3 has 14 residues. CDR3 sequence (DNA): TGCACCAGCAGCCGGGGGAGGTTGTATGAAAAACTGTTTTTT. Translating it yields CTSSRGRLYEKLFF.

The CDR3 spells CASSFLRGDEQYF. The CDR3 nucleotides are TGTGCCAGCAGCTTCCTCCGGGGCGACGAGCAGTACTTC. The V gene is TRBV5-6, the J gene TRBJ2-7; perhaps D is TRBD1 or TRBD2 (5 bases each). Germline V lookup: CDR1 SGHDT, CDR2 YYEEEE. The CDR3 is 13 residues long. V was trimmed by 2 bases and J by 5 bases, leaving 11 bases between them.

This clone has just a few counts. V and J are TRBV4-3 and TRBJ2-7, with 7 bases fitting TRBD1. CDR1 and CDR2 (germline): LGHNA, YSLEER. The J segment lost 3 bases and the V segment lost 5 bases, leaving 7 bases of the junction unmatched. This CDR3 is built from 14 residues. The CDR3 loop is CASSAGTANYEQYF. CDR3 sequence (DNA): TGCGCCAGCAGCGCCGGGACAGCGAACTACGAGCAGTACTTC.

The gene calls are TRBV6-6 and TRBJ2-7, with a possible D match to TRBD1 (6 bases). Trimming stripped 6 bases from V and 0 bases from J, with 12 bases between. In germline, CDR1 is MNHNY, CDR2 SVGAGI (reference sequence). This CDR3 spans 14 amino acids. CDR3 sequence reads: CASSVTGLSYEQYF. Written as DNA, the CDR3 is TGTGCCAGCAGCGTGACAGGACTCTCCTACGAGCAGTACTTC.

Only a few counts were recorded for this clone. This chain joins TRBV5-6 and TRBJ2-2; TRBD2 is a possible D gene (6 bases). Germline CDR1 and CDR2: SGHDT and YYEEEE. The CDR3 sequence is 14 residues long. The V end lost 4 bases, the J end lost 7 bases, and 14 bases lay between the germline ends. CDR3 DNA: TGTGCCAGCAGCCGCGGGACGGAGGTCGGGGAGCTGTTTTTT. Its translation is CASSRGTEVGELFF.

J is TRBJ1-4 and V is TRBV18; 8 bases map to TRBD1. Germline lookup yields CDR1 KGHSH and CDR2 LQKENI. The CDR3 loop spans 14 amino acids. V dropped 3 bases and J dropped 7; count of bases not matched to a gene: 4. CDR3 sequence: CASSPGQGGEKLFF. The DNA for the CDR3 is TGTGCCAGCTCACCCGGACAGGGCGGTGAAAAACTGTTTTTT.

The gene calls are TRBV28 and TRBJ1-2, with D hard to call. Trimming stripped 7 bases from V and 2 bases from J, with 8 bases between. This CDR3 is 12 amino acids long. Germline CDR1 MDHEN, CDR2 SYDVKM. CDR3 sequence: CASISLNYGYTF. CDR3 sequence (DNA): TGTGCCAGCATCTCACTGAACTATGGCTACACCTTC.

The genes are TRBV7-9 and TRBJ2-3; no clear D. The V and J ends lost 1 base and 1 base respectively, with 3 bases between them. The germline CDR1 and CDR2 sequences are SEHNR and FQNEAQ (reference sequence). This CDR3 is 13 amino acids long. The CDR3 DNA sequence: TGTGCCAGCAGCTTAGGGGGCACAGATACGCAGTATTTT. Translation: CASSLGGTDTQYF.

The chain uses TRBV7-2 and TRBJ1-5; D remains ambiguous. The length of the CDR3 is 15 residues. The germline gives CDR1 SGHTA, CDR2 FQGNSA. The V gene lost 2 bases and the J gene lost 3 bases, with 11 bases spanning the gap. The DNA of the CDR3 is TGTGCCAGCAGCTTATCCCCCTACCCCAATCAGCCCCAGCATTTT. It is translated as CASSLSPYPNQPQHF.